Reported below is one T cell receptor beta chain. Its matching antigen is unknown. This sample was included in a study of cytomegalovirus exposure and HLA in healthy donors. 13 Jbeta primers and 60 Vbeta primers were used for the PCR. The method was immunoSEQ multiplex PCR; TCRdb's version includes in-frame clones alone and lacks a portion of them. The sample consists of approximately 110,000 clones, roughly three quarters of them appearing once. The CDR3 runs to 15 residues. CDR1 is SGHNT, CDR2 YYREEE, per germline (reference sequence). The V segment lost 3 bases and the J segment 4 bases; nucleotides outside the gene matches: 4. General study results and limits: Cytomegalovirus-associated TCR beta chains were listed, numbering 150 to 200. In a later analysis, most CMV-associated TCR beta chains appeared HLA-restricted. Presence/absence analyses supposed approximately even sequencing depth among donors.

This TCR was sampled from a woman aged 25 to 39 in good health and CMV-seronegative. What was sequenced was PBMCs. This rearrangement joins TRBV5-4 to TRBJ2-2, with 9 bases matching TRBD2. DNA of the CDR3: TGTGCCAGCAGCTCACAAGCGGGAGGCACCGGGGAGCTGTTTTTT. It codes for CASSSQAGGTGELFF.